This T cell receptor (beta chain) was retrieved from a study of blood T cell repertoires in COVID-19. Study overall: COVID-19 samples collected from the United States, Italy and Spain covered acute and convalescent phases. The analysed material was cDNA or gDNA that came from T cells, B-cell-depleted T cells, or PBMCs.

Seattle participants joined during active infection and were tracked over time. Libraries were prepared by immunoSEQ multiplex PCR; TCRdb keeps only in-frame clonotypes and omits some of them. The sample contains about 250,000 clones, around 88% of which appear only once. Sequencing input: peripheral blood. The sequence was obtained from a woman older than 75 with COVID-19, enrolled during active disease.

CDR3 sequence (DNA): TGTGCCAGTAGTATAGGGTCTAGCGGGGCCCAAGAGACCCAGTACTTC. Its protein product is CASSIGSSGAQETQYF. The chain carries TRBV19 and TRBJ2-5, with 9 bases lining up with TRBD2. Unmatched junction bases numbered 4, after V lost 1 base and J lost 1 base. CDR1 and CDR2 from the germline V gene are LNHDA and SQIVND (reference sequence). CDR3 length equals 16 residues. The complete variable domain, with remaining parts taken from reference TRBV19 and TRBJ2-5, reads DGGITQSPKYLFRKEGQNVTLSCEQNLNHDAMYWYRQDPGQGLRLIYYSQIVNDFQKGDIAEGYSVSREKKESFPLTVTSAQKNPTAFYLCASSIGSSGAQETQYFGPGTRLLVL.